The clone carrying this TCR beta chain was counted between two and nine times. The sample is drawn from a study of blood T cells in healthy people across ages. The V end lost 3 bases, the J end lost 2 bases, and 12 bases lay between the germline ends. Germline CDR1 and CDR2: KGHDR and SFDVKD. The CDR3 has 16 amino acids. Each donor had ten milliliters of peripheral blood drawn. The use of a sample-barcoded 5' primer and a J-beta primer mix characterized a second PCR of about 7 to 12 cycles. TCRdb processed the 5' RACE reads anew with MiXCR; each CDR3 protein has one entry. Among about 760,000 distinct CDR3 sequences listed, approximately 60% were seen once.

Sequenced sample: blood. The clonotype originates from a man aged 40-50 years in good health. V and J are TRBV24-1 and TRBJ2-2; D perhaps matches TRBD2 (5 bases). The CDR3 nucleotides are TGTGCCACCAGTGATGTAGGACTGAAAAACACCGGGGAGCTGTTTTTT. Translating gives CATSDVGLKNTGELFF.